Presented here are 22 T cell receptor beta chains from one specimen sequenced in a study of shared clonotypes between healthy human individuals. The protocol was immunoSEQ multiplex PCR, while the TCRdb copy is restricted to in-frame clones and leaves out a portion. The sample comprises roughly 490,000 clones, about 79% of which are singletons, and over 10% rests with the top ten. Sequencing was done on a sample of PBMCs. These receptor sequences come from a woman in her forties in good health. Some clones in this sample may be carry-over from other donors' samples.

This sequence joins TRBV10-3 and TRBJ2-1, with D tentatively TRBD2 (5 bases). The V gene lost 2 bases and the J gene lost 9 bases, with 8 bases spanning the gap. The CDR3 consists of 12 residues. Germline assignment: CDR1 ENHRY and CDR2 SYGVKD. The CDR3 bases are TGTGCCATCAGTGAGCGGAGCGGTGAGCAGTTCTTC. Its translation is CAISERSGEQFF.

CDR3 sequence: CSGARAGGTAEQFF. CDR3 sequence (DNA): TGCAGCGGCGCCCGGGCGGGAGGGACCGCTGAGCAGTTCTTC. This chain joins TRBV29-1 and TRBJ2-1; 9 positions agree with TRBD2. The CDR3 sequence is 14 residues long. V lost 7 bases to trimming and J lost 9 bases; unmatched junction nucleotides: 13. Germline values: CDR1 SQVTM, CDR2 ANQGSEA.

This clone has a handful of counts. V usage is TRBV29-1 and J usage is TRBJ2-3, with 7 bases matching TRBD1. Germline values: CDR1 SQVTM, CDR2 ANQGSEA. V dropped 3 bases and J dropped 10; count of bases not matched to a gene: 16. This CDR3 comprises 15 residues. This CDR3 is CSVEGRAPGGDAQYF. For the CDR3, the DNA is TGCAGCGTTGAGGGAAGGGCCCCAGGGGGTGATGCGCAGTATTTT.

J is TRBJ2-2 and V is TRBV7-3; TRBD2 matches at 13 bases. The CDR3 runs to 16 residues. V was clipped by 6 bases and J by 1 base; unmatched bases: 2. The germline gives CDR1 SGHTA, CDR2 FQGTGA. The CDR3 sequence: CASSRLAGGNTGELFF. The CDR3 DNA is TGTGCCAGCAGTAGACTAGCGGGAGGGAACACCGGGGAGCTGTTTTTT.

This clone has more than one count but fewer than ten. The chain is built from TRBV5-1 and TRBJ2-1; 11 positions agree with TRBD2. J was trimmed by 10 bases and V by 2 bases; bases with no gene match: 11. Germline CDR1 reads SGHRS; CDR2 reads YFSETQ. The CDR3 length is 16 residues. CDR3 sequence (DNA): TGCGCCAGCAGCTTCCCCCTAGCGGGAGGCGCATTGGAGCAGTTCTTC. Translating it yields CASSFPLAGGALEQFF.

This clone was detected only once. The V and J genes are TRBV10-3 and TRBJ2-1, with 8 bases fitting TRBD2. The CDR3 runs to 14 residues. V was clipped by 4 bases and J by 5 bases; unmatched bases: 4. The germline V gene has CDR1 ENHRY and CDR2 SYGVKD. CDR3 sequence: CAISGGRQDNEQFF. DNA of the CDR3: TGTGCCATCAGTGGCGGGAGGCAGGACAATGAGCAGTTCTTC.

This clone was counted once. The V and J genes are TRBV6-5 and TRBJ2-7; weak D call: TRBD2 (5 bases). CDR3 length: 15 amino acids. Germline loops: CDR1 MNHEY, CDR2 SVGAGI. V lost 3 bases to trimming and J lost 2 bases, with 14 bases between them. The CDR3 here is CASSYWSGGPYEQYF. The CDR3 DNA follows: TGTGCCAGCAGTTATTGGTCCGGAGGTCCCTACGAGCAGTACTTC.

This chain connects TRBV2 to TRBJ1-2; D gene ambiguous. The V gene's germline CDR1 is SNHLY and CDR2 FYNNEI. CDR3 length: 16 residues. Trimming removed 8 bases from V and 8 bases from J, with 27 bases in between. The CDR3 DNA reads as TGTGCCAGCTGGGTGGGTGAGGAGGGCCAAGTGCGGGGCTACACCTTC. This sequence encodes CASWVGEEGQVRGYTF. The variable domain in full, with the rest retrieved from reference TRBV2 and TRBJ1-2, is EPEVTQTPSHQVTQMGQEVILRCVPISNHLYFYWYRQILGQKVEFLVSFYNNEISEKSEIFDDQFSVERPDGSNFTLKIRSTKLEDSAMYFCASWVGEEGQVRGYTFGSGTRLTVV.

The chain carries TRBV18 and TRBJ1-1; perhaps TRBD1 as D (6 bases). Germline V gives CDR1 KGHSH, CDR2 LQKENI. The CDR3 spans 13 residues. V was pared by 4 bases and J by 3 bases, with 9 bases between. The CDR3 coding sequence is TGTGCCAGCTCACGGGGGCGCGACACTGAAGCTTTCTTT. This codes for CASSRGRDTEAFF.

The chain couples TRBV10-2 to TRBJ2-1, with TRBD1 matching 7 bases. Unmatched junction bases numbered 11, after V lost 10 bases and J lost 5 bases. Germline CDR1 WSHSY, CDR2 SAAADI. The CDR3 has 14 residues. The CDR3 sequence is CATRDSAVDNEQFF. Here the CDR3 DNA reads TGCGCCACCAGGGACAGCGCGGTCGACAATGAGCAGTTCTTC.

This clone was detected only a few times. The gene calls are TRBV30 and TRBJ2-5, with 11 bases matching TRBD2. CDR1 is GTSNPN and CDR2 is SVGIG in the germline V gene (reference sequence). V lost 3 bases and J lost 4; bases outside the gene matches: 7. The CDR3 sequence is 15 residues long. CDR3 amino acids: CAWSSLGLAGETQYF. For the CDR3, the DNA is TGTGCCTGGAGCTCCTTAGGACTAGCGGGAGAGACCCAGTACTTC.

The sample holds a few counts of this clone. Because the CDR3's place on the DNA is in doubt, the DNA is left out and the CDR3 is given as listed by TCRdb. The chain carries TRBV29-1 and TRBJ1-1; TRBD1 is taken as the D call from the table, unchecked against the DNA. The CDR3 is 11 residues long, ends included. Germline values: CDR1 SQVTM, CDR2 ANQGSEA. The chain's CDR3 is CSVEVGQGTFF.

This clone was seen many times. The chain combines TRBV7-8 with TRBJ2-1; D possibly corresponds to TRBD2 (6 bases). V was clipped by 1 base and J by 5 bases, with 12 bases between them. Germline CDR1 is SGHVS and CDR2 is FQNEAQ. The length of the CDR3 is 15 residues. CDR3 sequence: CASSLVAGTHNEQFF. The CDR3, as DNA: TGTGCCAGCAGCTTAGTGGCGGGAACCCACAATGAGCAGTTCTTC.

The rearrangement joins TRBV27 to TRBJ2-5; 9 bases map to TRBD2. The length of the CDR3 is 14 residues. Germline V gene lookup returns CDR1 MNHEY and CDR2 SMNVEV (reference sequence). J was trimmed by 2 bases and V by 4 bases; bases with no gene match: 2. The CDR3 is CASSWLAGQETQYF. The CDR3 DNA reads as TGTGCCAGCAGTTGGCTAGCGGGGCAAGAGACCCAGTACTTC.

This clone was found once. This sequence joins TRBV30 and TRBJ2-1; no reliable D call. V lost 2 bases and J lost 5, with 10 bases in between. Germline V CDR1 and CDR2: GTSNPN, SVGIG (reference sequence). CDR3 length equals 13 residues. CDR3 loop: CAWSSRMDNEQFF. The CDR3 DNA sequence: TGTGCCTGGAGTTCCAGGATGGACAATGAGCAGTTCTTC.

The V gene is TRBV11-2, the J gene TRBJ2-1; 9 bases are shared with TRBD2. The germline V gene encodes CDR1 SGHAT and CDR2 FQNNGV. V was clipped by 2 bases and J by 12 bases; unmatched bases: 8. This CDR3 contains 14 residues. In nucleotides, the CDR3 is TGTGCCAGCAGCTTATCCTTAGCGGGAGTTAGGCAGTTCTTC. This encodes CASSLSLAGVRQFF.

The chain couples TRBV5-1 to TRBJ2-5, with D possibly being TRBD1 or TRBD2 (5 bases each). Trimming left V 4 bases short and J 9 bases short, with 19 bases between. Germline V CDR1 and CDR2: SGHRS, YFSETQ. CDR3 length: 14 amino acids. This CDR3 is CASSPGPGEGAQYF. Written as DNA, the CDR3 is TGCGCCAGCAGCCCGGGCCCCGGGGAAGGGGCCCAGTACTTC.

The genes are TRBV7-2 and TRBJ2-3; D uncertain. Germline V gives CDR1 SGHTA, CDR2 FQGNSA. V gave up 3 bases and J gave up 6 bases, with 7 bases separating them. CDR3 length: 12 amino acids. CDR3 in amino acids: CASSFRADTQYF. CDR3 coding DNA: TGTGCCAGCAGCTTCAGAGCTGATACGCAGTATTTT.

The table lists this clone with a count of one. This chain connects TRBV7-2 to TRBJ2-2, with 9 bases lining up with TRBD2. The germline CDR1 and CDR2 sequences are SGHTA and FQGNSA. CDR3 size: 16 residues. J lost 4 bases, V lost 5 bases, and 8 bases had no gene match. The CDR3 region is CASSPPGLAFTGELFF. In DNA, the CDR3 is TGTGCCAGCAGCCCCCCGGGACTAGCTTTCACCGGGGAGCTGTTTTTT.

The V and J genes are TRBV18 and TRBJ1-5, with D possibly TRBD1 on 5 matching bases. The CDR3 has 15 residues. Germline CDR1 KGHSH, CDR2 LQKENI. The ends were cut back, 4 bases at V and 5 bases at J, with 15 bases in the middle. CDR3 coding DNA: TGTGCCAGCTCACGGGGGGGTGGGGCGCATCAGCCCCAGCATTTT. Translation: CASSRGGGAHQPQHF. Combining the CDR3 with reference TRBV18 and TRBJ1-5 gives the whole variable domain NAGVMQNPRHLVRRRGQEARLRCSPMKGHSHVYWYRQLPEEGLKFMVYLQKENIIDESGMPKERFSAEFPKEGPSILRIQQVVRGDSAAYFCASSRGGGAHQPQHFGDGTRLSIL.

The chain recombines TRBV11-2 with TRBJ1-4, with a tentative D call TRBD1 (6 bases). The CDR3 is 15 amino acids. Germline V gives CDR1 SGHAT, CDR2 FQNNGV. Trimming took off 3 bases at V and 5 bases at J, with 13 bases between the two ends. The CDR3: CASSLGYRENEKLFF. Written as DNA, the CDR3 is TGTGCCAGCAGCTTGGGGTACAGGGAAAATGAAAAACTGTTTTTT.

The chain links TRBV5-1 to TRBJ2-1, with D maybe TRBD2 (5 bases). The ends were cut back, 0 bases at V and 5 bases at J, with 9 bases in the middle. The CDR3 covers 14 residues. CDR1 is SGHRS, CDR2 YFSETQ, per germline. The CDR3 reads CASSLVLENNEQFF. The CDR3 nucleotides are TGCGCCAGCAGCTTGGTACTAGAGAACAATGAGCAGTTCTTC.